These 3 T cell receptor beta chains share one sample of origin, sequenced in a study of immune evolution from preneoplasia to lung adenocarcinoma. Produced via immunoSEQ multiplex PCR; TCRdb's table is partial and in-frame only. This sample has under 3,000 clones, with around 80% found just once. Material for sequencing was FFPE invasive lung adenocarcinoma tissue. Every receptor here comes from a person aged 55-85 years with invasive lung adenocarcinoma.

The chain links TRBV5-8 to TRBJ1-2, with TRBD1 as a possible D gene (6 bases). The CDR3 has 17 residues. CDR1 SGHTS and CDR2 YDEGEE come from the germline V gene. V gave up 0 bases and J gave up 0 bases, with 15 bases separating them. CDR3 region: CASSLAGGQSANYGYTF. For the CDR3, the DNA is TGTGCCAGCAGCTTGGCCGGGGGGCAGTCTGCTAACTATGGCTACACCTTC.

The CDR3 nucleotides are TGTGCCAGTGTGAGGGATGGTGGCTACACCTTC. Translation gives CASVRDGGYTF. The gene calls are TRBV6-5 and TRBJ1-2; no clear D gene. From germline, CDR1 is MNHEY and CDR2 SVGAGI. Trimming stripped 9 bases from V and 7 bases from J, with 12 bases between. This CDR3 is 11 amino acids long.

This chain connects TRBV6-5 to TRBJ1-6; tentative D call: TRBD1 (6 bases). Trimming stripped 6 bases from V and 10 bases from J, with 16 bases between. CDR3 length equals 14 residues. In germline, CDR1 is MNHEY, CDR2 SVGAGI. The CDR3 DNA is TGTGCCAGCAGGGAGGGGGGGATTAACTCACCCCTCCACTTT. Amino acid sequence: CASREGGINSPLHF.